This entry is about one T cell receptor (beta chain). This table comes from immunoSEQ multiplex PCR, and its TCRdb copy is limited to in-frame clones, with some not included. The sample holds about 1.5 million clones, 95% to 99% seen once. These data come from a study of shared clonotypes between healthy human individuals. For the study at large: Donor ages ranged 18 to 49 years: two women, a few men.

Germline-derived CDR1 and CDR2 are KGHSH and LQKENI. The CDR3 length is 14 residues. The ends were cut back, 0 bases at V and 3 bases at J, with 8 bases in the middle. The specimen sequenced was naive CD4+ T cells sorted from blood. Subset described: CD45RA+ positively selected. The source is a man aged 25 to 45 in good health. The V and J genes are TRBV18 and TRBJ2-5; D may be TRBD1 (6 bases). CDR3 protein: CASSPPWTEETQYF. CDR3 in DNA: TGTGCCAGCTCACCACCGTGGACAGAAGAGACCCAGTACTTC. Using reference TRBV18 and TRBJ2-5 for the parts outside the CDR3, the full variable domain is NAGVMQNPRHLVRRRGQEARLRCSPMKGHSHVYWYRQLPEEGLKFMVYLQKENIIDESGMPKERFSAEFPKEGPSILRIQQVVRGDSAAYFCASSPPWTEETQYFGPGTRLLVL.